This record looks at one T cell receptor (beta chain) sequence and its context. Antigen unknown. The junction does not match germline at one end; this may be a read error. The data belong to a study of CD8+ T cells in alopecia areata. Extraction of RNA preceded its reverse transcription into cDNA, which served as the sequencing template. Assay: immunoSEQ multiplex PCR; the TCRdb copy retains only in-frame clones and omits some. This sample has 80,000 to 100,000 clones, with 35% to 45% found just once. Study results and caveats: With patients, TCR sharing proved less clear than in mice, a difference possibly related to HLA.

The germline CDR1 and CDR2 sequences are SGHAT and FQNNGV. The CDR3 has 14 amino acids. V and J are TRBV11-2 and TRBJ2-7, with D perhaps given as TRBD1 or TRBD2 (6 bases each). The TCR comes from a human donor with alopecia areata. Sequencing was done on a sample of CD4+ T cells sorted from blood. The CDR3: CASSLEQGLYEQYF. The CDR3 bases are TGTGCCAGCAGCCTAGAACAGGGACTCTACGAGCAGTACTTC. The whole variable domain, remainder taken from reference TRBV11-2 and TRBJ2-7, is EAGVAQSPRYKIIEKRQSVAFWCNPISGHATLYWYQQILGQGPKLLIQFQNNGVVDDSQLPKDRFSAERLKGVDSTLKIQPAKLEDSAVYLCASSLEQGLYEQYFGPGTRLTVT.